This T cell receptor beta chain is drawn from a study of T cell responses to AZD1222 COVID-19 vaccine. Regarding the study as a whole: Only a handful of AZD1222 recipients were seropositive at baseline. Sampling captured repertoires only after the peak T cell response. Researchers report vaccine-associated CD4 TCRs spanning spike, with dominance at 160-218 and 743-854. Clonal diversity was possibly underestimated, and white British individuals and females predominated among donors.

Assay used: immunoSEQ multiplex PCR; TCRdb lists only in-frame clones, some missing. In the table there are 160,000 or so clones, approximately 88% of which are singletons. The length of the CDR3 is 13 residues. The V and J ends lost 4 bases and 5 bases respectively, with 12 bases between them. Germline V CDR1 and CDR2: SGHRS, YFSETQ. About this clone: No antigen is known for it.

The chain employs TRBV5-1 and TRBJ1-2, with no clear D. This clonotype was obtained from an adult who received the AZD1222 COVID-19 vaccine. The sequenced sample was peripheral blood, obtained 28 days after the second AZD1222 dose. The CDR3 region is CASSMDGVYGYTF. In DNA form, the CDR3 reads TGCGCCAGCAGCATGGACGGGGTATATGGCTACACCTTC.